This TCR beta chain was sequenced during a study of metastatic and nonmetastatic thyroid tumors. Study-wide background: Peripheral blood and tumor or nodule samples from malignant and benign thyroid patients were compared. Findings and limits, study-wide: Patients with malignant thyroid tumors reportedly had significantly higher TCR beta diversity than those with benign nodules, in blood and tumor.

Authors' processing steps: The study took CDR3 differences across clinicopathological groups and made a distant-metastasis classifier for papillary thyroid cancer from them. TCRdb ran MiXCR on the PCR reads. It is TCRdb's table, rather than the study itself, that gives the V and J calls and clone size. The table includes approximately 38,000 clones, roughly 26% detected once. Before thyroid surgery, none of the patients had received any treatment. Germline V lookup: CDR1 WSHSY, CDR2 SAAADI. The V gene lost 6 bases and the J gene lost 0 bases, with 3 bases spanning the gap. This CDR3 has 11 residues. Many counts were recorded for this clone. The antigen remains unidentified.

Material: blood. The TCR sequence derives from a female donor with papillary thyroid cancer or a benign thyroid nodule (not recorded which). Some clones in this sample may be carry-over from other donors' samples. The chain has TRBV10-2 and TRBJ2-7; no reliable D call. CDR3 DNA sequence: TGCGCCAGCAGAAGCTCCTACGAGCAGTACTTC. Translating it yields CASRSSYEQYF.